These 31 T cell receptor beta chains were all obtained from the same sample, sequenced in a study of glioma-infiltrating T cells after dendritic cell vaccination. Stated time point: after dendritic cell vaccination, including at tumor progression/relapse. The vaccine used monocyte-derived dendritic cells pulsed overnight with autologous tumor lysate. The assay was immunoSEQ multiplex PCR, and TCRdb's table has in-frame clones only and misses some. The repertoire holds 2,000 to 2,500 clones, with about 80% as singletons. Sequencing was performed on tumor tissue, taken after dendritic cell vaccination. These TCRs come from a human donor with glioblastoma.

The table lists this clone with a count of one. The CDR3 reads CASSLVLAGRNEQFF. In DNA form, the CDR3 reads TGTGCCAGCAGCTTGGTTCTAGCGGGACGCAATGAGCAGTTCTTC. This sequence joins TRBV5-4 and TRBJ2-1; 9 bases are a match to TRBD2. V shed 0 bases and J 6 bases; nucleotides not matched to a gene: 4. The CDR3 has 15 amino acids. Germline lookup yields CDR1 SGHNT and CDR2 YYREEE (reference sequence).

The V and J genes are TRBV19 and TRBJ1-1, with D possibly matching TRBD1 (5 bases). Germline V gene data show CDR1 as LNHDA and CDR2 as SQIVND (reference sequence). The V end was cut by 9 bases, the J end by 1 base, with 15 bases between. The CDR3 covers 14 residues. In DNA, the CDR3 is TGTGCCAGCACCGTCGGGGGGGGGAACACTGAAGCTTTCTTT. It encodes CASTVGGGNTEAFF.

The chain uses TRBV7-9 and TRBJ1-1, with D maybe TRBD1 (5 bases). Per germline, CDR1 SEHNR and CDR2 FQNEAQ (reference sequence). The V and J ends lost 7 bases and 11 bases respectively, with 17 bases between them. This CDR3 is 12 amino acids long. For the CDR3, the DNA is TGTGCCAGCACCCTACTCCAGGGTAAGGCTTTCTTT. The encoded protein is CASTLLQGKAFF.

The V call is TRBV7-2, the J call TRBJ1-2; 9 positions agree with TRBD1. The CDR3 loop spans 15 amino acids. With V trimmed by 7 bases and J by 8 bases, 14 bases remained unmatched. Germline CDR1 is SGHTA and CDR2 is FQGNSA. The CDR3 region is CASTYFIGQGSGYTF. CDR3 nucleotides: TGTGCCAGCACCTATTTTATAGGACAGGGGTCCGGCTACACCTTC.

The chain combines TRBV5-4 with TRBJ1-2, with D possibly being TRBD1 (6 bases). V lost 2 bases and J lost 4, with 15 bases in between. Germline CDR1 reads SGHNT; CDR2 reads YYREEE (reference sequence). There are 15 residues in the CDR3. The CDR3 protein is CASSFGLQGPYGYTF. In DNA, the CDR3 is TGTGCCAGCAGCTTCGGATTACAGGGTCCCTATGGCTACACCTTC.

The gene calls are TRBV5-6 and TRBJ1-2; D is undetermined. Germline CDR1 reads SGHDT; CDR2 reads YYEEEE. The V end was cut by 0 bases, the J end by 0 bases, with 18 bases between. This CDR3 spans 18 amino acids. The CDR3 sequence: CASSLGEIRRTTNYGYTF. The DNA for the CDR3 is TGTGCCAGCAGCTTGGGGGAGATACGGAGGACCACTAACTATGGCTACACCTTC.

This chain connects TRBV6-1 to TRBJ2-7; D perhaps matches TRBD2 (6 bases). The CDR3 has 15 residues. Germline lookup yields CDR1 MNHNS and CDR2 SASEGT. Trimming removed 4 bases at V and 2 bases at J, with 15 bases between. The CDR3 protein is CASSVERAGTYEQYF. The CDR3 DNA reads TGTGCCAGCAGTGTTGAGCGGGCGGGGACCTACGAGCAGTACTTC.

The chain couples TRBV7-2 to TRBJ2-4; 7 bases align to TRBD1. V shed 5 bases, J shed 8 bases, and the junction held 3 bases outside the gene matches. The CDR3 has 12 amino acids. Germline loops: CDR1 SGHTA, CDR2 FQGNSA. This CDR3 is CASSQTGYIQYF. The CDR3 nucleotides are TGTGCCAGCAGCCAGACAGGGTACATTCAGTACTTC.

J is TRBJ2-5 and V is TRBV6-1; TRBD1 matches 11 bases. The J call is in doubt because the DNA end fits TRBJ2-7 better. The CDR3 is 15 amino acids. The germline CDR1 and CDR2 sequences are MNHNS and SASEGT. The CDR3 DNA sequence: TGTGCCAGCCGGGGGGAGGGACAGGGGGACTACGAGCAGTACTTC. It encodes CASRGEGQGDYEQYF.

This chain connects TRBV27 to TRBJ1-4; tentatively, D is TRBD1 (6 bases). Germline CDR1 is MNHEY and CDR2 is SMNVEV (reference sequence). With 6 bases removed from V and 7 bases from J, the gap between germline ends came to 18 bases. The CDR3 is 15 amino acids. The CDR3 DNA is TGTGCCAGCAGCCGACTAGGGGGGGCGGGTGAAAAACTGTTTTTT. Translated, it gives CASSRLGGAGEKLFF.

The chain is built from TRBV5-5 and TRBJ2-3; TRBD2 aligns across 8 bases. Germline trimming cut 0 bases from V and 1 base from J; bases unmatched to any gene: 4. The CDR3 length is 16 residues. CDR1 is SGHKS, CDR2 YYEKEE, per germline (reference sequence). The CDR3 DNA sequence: TGTGCCAGCAGCTTGGTACCGGGGGGGGGCACAGATACGCAGTATTTT. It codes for CASSLVPGGGTDTQYF.

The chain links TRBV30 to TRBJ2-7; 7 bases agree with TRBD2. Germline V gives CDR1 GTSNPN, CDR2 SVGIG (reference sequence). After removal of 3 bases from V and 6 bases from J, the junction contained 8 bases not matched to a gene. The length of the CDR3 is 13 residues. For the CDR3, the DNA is TGTGCCTGGAGCCGCGGGAGTCTGGGCGAGCAGTACTTC. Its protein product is CAWSRGSLGEQYF.

CDR3 in amino acids: CASSLYALAGYNEQFF. The CDR3 bases are TGTGCCAGCAGCTTATATGCCCTAGCGGGGTACAATGAGCAGTTCTTC. V usage is TRBV11-2 and J usage is TRBJ2-1; 9 nucleotides align to TRBD2. There are 16 residues in the CDR3. Germline CDR1 reads SGHAT; CDR2 reads FQNNGV. The V and J ends lost 2 bases and 4 bases, in that order; junction bases with no gene match: 6. Full variable domain (rest looked up from reference TRBV11-2 and TRBJ2-1): EAGVAQSPRYKIIEKRQSVAFWCNPISGHATLYWYQQILGQGPKLLIQFQNNGVVDDSQLPKDRFSAERLKGVDSTLKIQPAKLEDSAVYLCASSLYALAGYNEQFFGPGTRLTVL.

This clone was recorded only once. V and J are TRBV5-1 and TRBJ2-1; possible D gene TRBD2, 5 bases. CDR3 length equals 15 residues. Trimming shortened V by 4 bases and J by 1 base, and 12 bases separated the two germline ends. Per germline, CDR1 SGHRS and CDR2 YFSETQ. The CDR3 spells CASSAEGGSYNEQFF. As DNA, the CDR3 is TGCGCCAGCAGCGCCGAGGGTGGTTCCTACAATGAGCAGTTCTTC.

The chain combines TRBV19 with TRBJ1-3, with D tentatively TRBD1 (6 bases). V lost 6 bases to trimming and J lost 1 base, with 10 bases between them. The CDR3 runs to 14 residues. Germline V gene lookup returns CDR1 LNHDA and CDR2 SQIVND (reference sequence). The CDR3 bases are TGTGCCAGTAGCAGAGGGGGTTCTGGAAACACCATATATTTT. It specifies CASSRGGSGNTIYF.

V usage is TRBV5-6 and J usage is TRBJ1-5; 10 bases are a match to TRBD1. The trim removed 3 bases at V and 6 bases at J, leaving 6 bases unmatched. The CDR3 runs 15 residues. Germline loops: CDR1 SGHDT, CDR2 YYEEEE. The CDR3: CASSYGTGVGQPQHF. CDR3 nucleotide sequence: TGTGCCAGCAGCTACGGGACAGGGGTGGGTCAGCCCCAGCATTTT.

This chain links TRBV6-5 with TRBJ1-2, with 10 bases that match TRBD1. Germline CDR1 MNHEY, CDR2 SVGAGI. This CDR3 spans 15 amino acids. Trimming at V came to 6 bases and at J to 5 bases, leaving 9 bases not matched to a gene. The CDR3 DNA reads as TGTGCCAGCAGCCGCCCAGGGACAGGGGTGTATGGCTACACCTTC. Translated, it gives CASSRPGTGVYGYTF.

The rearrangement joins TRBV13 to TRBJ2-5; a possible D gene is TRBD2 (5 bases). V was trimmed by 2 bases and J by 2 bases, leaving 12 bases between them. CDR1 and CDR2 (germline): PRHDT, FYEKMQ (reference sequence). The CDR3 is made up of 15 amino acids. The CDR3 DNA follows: TGTGCCAGCAGCTTAAAAGGAGGAGGTCAAGAGACCCAGTACTTC. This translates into CASSLKGGGQETQYF.

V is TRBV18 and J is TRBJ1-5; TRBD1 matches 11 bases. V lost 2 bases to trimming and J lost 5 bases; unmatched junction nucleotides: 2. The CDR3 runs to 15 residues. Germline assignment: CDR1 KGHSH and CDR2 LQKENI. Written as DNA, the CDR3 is TGTGCCAGCTCACCAGGGACAGGGGGGGATCAGCCCCAGCATTTT. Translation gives CASSPGTGGDQPQHF.

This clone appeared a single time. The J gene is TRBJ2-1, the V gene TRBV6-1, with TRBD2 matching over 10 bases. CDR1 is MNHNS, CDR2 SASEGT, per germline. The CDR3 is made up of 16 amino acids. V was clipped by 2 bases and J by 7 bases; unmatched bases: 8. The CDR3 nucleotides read TGTGCCAGCAGTGAAACCGAGCGGGAGGGCGGAAATGAGCAGTTCTTC. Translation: CASSETEREGGNEQFF.

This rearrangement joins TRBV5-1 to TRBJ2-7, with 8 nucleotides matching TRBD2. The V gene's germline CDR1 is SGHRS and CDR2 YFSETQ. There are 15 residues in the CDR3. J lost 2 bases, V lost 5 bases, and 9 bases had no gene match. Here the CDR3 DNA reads TGCGCCAGCAGTACTAGCGGCCTGGCGGCCTACGAGCAGTACTTC. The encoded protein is CASSTSGLAAYEQYF.

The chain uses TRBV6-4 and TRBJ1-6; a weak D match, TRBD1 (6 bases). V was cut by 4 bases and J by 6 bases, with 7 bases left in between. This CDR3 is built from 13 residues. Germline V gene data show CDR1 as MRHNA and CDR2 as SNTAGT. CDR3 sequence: CASSAGANSPLHF. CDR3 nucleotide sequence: TGTGCCAGCAGTGCAGGGGCTAATTCACCCCTCCACTTT.

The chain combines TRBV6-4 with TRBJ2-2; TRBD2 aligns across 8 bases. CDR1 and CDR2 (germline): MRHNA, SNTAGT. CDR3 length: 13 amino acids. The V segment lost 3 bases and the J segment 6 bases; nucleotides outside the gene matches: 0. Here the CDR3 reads CASSEREAGELFF. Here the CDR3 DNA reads TGTGCCAGCAGTGAGCGGGAGGCCGGGGAGCTGTTTTTT.

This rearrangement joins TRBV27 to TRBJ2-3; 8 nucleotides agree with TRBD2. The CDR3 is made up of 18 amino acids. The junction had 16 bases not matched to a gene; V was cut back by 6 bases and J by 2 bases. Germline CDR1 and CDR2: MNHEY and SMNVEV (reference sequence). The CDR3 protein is CASSFRLEREIVTDTQYF. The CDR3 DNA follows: TGTGCCAGCAGCTTCCGTCTCGAGCGGGAGATTGTCACAGATACGCAGTATTTT.

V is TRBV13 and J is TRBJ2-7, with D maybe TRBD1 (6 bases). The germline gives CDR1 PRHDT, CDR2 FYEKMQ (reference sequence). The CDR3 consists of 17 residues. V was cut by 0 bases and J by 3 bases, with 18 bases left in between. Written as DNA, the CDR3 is TGTGCCAGCAGCTTAGGGGGCGAGGACAGAGCCTTCTACGAGCAGTACTTC. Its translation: CASSLGGEDRAFYEQYF.

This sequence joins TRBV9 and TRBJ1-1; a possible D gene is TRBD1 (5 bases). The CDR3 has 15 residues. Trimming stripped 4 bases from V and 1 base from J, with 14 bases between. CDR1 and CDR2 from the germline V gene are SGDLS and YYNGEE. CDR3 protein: CASSPRSRENTEAFF. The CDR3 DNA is TGTGCCAGCAGCCCGCGTAGCAGGGAGAACACTGAAGCTTTCTTT. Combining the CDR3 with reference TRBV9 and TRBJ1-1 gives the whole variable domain DSGVTQTPKHLITATGQRVTLRCSPRSGDLSVYWYQQSLDQGLQFLIQYYNGEERAKGNILERFSAQQFPDLHSELNLSSLELGDSALYFCASSPRSRENTEAFFGQGTRLTVV.

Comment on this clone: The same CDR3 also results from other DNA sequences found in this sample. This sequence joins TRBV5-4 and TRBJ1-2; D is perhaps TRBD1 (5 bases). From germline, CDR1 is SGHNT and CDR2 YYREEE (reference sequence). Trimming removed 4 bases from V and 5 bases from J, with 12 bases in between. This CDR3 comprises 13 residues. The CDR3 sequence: CASSRETAYGYTF. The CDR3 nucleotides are TGTGCCAGCAGCCGGGAGACAGCGTATGGCTACACCTTC.

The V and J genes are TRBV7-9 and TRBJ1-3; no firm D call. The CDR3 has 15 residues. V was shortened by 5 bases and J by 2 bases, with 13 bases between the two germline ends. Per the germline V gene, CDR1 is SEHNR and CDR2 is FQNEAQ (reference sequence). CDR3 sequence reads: CASSPTDFPGNTIYF. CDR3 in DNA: TGTGCCAGCAGCCCGACGGACTTCCCTGGAAACACCATATATTTT.

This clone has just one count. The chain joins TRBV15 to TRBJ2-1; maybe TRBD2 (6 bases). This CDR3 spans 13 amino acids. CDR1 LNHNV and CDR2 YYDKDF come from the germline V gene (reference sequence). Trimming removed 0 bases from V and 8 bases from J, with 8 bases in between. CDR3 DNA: TGTGCCACCAGCAGAGATTGGAGGGATGAGCAGTTCTTC. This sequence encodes CATSRDWRDEQFF.

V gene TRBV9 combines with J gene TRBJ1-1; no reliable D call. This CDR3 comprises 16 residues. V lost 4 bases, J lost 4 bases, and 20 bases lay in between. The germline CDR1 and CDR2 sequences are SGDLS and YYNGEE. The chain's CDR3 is CASSPGEASVGTEAFF. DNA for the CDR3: TGTGCCAGCAGCCCCGGGGAGGCTAGTGTAGGCACTGAAGCTTTCTTT.

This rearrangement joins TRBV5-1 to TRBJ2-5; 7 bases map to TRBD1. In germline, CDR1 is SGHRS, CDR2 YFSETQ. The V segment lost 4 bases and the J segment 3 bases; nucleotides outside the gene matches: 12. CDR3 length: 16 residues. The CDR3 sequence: CASSANTGVGEETQYF. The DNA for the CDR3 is TGCGCCAGCAGCGCGAACACAGGGGTTGGGGAAGAGACCCAGTACTTC.